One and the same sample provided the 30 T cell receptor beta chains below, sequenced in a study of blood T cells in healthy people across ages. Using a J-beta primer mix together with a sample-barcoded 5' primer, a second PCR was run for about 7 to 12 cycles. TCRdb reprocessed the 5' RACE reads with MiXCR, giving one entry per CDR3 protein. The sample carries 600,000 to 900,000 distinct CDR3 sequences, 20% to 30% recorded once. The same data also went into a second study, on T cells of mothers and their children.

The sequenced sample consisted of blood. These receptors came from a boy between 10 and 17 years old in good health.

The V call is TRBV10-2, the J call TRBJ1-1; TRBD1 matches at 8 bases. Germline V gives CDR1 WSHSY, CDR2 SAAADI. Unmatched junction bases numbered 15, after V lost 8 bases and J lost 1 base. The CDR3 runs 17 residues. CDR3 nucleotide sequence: TGCGCCAGCTTCGGTTGGGTAAACAGGGGGAAGAACACTGAAGCTTTCTTT. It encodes CASFGWVNRGKNTEAFF.

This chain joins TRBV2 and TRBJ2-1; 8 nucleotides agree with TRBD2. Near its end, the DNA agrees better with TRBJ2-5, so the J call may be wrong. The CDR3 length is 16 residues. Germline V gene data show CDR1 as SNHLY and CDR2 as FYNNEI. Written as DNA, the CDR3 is TGTGCCAGCAGTGAAGGGTTCATAGCGGGAAAGAATACCCAGTACTTC. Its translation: CASSEGFIAGKNTQYF.

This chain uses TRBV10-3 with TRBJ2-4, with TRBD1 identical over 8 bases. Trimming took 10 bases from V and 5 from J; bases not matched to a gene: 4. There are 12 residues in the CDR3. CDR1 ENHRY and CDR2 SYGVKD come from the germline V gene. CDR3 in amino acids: CATGQGENIQYF. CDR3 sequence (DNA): TGTGCCACCGGACAGGGCGAAAACATTCAGTACTTC.

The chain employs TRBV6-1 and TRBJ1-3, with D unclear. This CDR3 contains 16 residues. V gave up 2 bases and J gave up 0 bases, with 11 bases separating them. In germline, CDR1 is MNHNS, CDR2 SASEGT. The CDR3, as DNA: TGTGCCAGCAGTGAACTGGTACAGAACTCTGGAAACACCATATATTTT. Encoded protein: CASSELVQNSGNTIYF.

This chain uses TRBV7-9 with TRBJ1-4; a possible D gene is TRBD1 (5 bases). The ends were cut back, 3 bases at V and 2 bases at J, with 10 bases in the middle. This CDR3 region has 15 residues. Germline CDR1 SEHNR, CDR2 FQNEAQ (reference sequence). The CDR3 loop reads CASSLWRQTNEKLFF. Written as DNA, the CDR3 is TGTGCCAGCAGCTTGTGGAGACAGACTAATGAAAAACTGTTTTTT. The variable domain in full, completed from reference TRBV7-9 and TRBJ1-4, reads DTGVSQNPRHKITKRGQNVTFRCDPISEHNRLYWYRQTLGQGPEFLTYFQNEAQLEKSRLLSDRFSAERPKGSFSTLEIQRTEQGDSAMYLCASSLWRQTNEKLFFGSGTQLSVL.

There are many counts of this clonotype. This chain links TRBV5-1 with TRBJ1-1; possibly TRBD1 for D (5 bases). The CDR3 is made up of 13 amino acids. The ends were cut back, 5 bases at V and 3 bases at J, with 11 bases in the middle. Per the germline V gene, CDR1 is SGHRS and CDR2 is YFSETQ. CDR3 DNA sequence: TGCGCCAGCAGAACCGGGGGGGACACTGAAGCTTTCTTT. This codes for CASRTGGDTEAFF.

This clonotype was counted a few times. CDR3 nucleotide sequence: TGTGCCCCCGGGGAGAACACCGGGGAGCTGTTTTTT. Amino acid sequence: CAPGENTGELFF. This chain connects TRBV2 to TRBJ2-2, with a tentative D call TRBD2 (5 bases). Per the germline V gene, CDR1 is SNHLY and CDR2 is FYNNEI. The ends were cut back, 11 bases at V and 1 base at J, with 8 bases in the middle. The CDR3 spans 12 residues.

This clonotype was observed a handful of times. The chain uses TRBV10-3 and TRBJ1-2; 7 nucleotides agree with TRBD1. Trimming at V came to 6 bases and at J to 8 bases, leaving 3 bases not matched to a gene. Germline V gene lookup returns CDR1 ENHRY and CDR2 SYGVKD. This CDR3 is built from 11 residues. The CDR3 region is CAIRGGEGYTF. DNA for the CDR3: TGTGCCATCAGAGGGGGCGAAGGCTACACCTTC.

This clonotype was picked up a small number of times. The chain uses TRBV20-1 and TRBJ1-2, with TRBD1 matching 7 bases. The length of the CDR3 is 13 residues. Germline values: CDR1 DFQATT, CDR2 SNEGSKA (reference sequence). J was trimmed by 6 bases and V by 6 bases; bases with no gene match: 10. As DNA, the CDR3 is TGCAGTGCGTGGACAGGACAAGCTCATGGCTACACCTTC. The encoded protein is CSAWTGQAHGYTF.

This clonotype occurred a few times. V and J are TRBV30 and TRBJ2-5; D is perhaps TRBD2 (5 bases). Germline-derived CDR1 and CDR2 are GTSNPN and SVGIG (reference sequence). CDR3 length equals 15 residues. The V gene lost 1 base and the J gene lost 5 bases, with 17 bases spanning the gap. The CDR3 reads CAWSESKRIRETQYF. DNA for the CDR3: TGTGCCTGGAGTGAATCTAAGCGGATTAGGGAGACCCAGTACTTC.

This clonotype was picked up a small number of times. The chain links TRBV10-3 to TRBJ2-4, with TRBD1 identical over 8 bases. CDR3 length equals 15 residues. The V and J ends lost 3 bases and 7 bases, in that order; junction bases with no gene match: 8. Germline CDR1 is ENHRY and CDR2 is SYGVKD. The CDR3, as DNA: TGTGCCATCAGTGATGGACAGGGCATTAGGAACATTCAGTACTTC. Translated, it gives CAISDGQGIRNIQYF.

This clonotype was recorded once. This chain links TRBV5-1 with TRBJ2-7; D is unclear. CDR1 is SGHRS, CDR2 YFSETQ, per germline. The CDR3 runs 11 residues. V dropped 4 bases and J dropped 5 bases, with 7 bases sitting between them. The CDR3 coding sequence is TGCGCCAGCAGCATACGTAACGAGCAGTACTTC. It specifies CASSIRNEQYF.

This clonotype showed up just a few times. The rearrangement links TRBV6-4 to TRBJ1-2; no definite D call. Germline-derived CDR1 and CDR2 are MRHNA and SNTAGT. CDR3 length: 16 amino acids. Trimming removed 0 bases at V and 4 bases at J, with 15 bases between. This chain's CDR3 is CASSDSLVRMSYGYTF. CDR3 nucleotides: TGTGCCAGCAGTGACTCGCTGGTTAGGATGTCCTATGGCTACACCTTC.

CDR3 amino acids: CASSQDQSSSPLSSGYTF. The CDR3 nucleotides read TGTGCCAGCAGCCAAGATCAAAGTTCTTCCCCTCTTTCGTCTGGCTACACCTTC. The chain uses TRBV4-2 and TRBJ1-2; no reliable D call. CDR1 and CDR2 (germline): LGHNA, YNFKEQ. V lost 0 bases and J 7 bases, leaving 24 bases between the germline ends. The CDR3 loop spans 18 amino acids.

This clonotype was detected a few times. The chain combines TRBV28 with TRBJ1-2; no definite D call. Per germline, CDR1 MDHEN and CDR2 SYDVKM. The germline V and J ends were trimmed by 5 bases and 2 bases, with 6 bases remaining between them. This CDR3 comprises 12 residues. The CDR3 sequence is CASSPLNYGYTF. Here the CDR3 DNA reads TGTGCCAGCAGTCCCCTGAACTATGGCTACACCTTC.

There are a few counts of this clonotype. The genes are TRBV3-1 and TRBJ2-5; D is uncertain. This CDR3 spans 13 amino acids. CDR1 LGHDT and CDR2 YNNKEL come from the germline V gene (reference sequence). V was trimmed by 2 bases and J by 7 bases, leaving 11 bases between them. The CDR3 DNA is TGTGCCAGCAGCCAATTTTCGAAGGGGACCCAGTACTTC. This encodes CASSQFSKGTQYF.

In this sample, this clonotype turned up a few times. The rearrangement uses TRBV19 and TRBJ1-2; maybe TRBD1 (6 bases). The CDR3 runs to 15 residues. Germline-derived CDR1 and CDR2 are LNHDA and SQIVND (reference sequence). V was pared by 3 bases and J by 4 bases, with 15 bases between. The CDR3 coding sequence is TGTGCCAGTAGTATCAGGGCAGGGGTCGGCTATGGCTACACCTTC. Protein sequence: CASSIRAGVGYGYTF.

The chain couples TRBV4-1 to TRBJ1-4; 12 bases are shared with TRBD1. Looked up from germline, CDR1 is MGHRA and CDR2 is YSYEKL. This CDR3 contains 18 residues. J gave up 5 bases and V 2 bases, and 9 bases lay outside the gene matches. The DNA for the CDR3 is TGCGCCAGCAGCCAAAAACCGGGACAGGGGGCTGAAAATGAAAAACTGTTTTTT. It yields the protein CASSQKPGQGAENEKLFF.

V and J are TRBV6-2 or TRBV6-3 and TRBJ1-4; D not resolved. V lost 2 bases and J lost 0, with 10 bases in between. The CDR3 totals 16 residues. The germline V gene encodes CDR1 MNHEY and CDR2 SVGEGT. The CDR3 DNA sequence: TGTGCCAGCAGTTACCGGGGTGGGGCAACTAATGAAAAACTGTTTTTT. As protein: CASSYRGGATNEKLFF.

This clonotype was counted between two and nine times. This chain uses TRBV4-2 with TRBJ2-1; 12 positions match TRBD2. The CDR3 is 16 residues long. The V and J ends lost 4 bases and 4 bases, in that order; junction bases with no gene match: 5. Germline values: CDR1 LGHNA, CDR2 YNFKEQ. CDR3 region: CASSRRLAGDYNEQFF. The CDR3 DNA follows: TGTGCCAGCAGCCGAAGACTAGCGGGGGATTACAATGAGCAGTTCTTC.

Here the CDR3 DNA reads TGCGCCAGCAGCGACCCATCAAGGGGTGTCGGCGGCTACACCTTC. Translating gives CASSDPSRGVGGYTF. V and J are TRBV5-1 and TRBJ1-2; tentative D call: TRBD1 (5 bases). V lost 4 bases and J 8 bases, leaving 21 bases between the germline ends. Germline V gives CDR1 SGHRS, CDR2 YFSETQ. CDR3 size: 15 residues.

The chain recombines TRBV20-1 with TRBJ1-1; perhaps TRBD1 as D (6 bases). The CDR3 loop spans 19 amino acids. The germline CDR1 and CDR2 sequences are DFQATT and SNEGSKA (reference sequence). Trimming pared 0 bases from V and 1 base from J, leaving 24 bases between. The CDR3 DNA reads TGCAGTGCTAGAGATCTCAAGTCGGGGGGCCGGGATGAGAACACTGAAGCTTTCTTT. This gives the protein CSARDLKSGGRDENTEAFF.

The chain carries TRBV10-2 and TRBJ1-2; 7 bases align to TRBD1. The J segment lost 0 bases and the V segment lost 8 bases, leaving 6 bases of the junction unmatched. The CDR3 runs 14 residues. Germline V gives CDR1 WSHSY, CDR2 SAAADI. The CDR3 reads CASEGGYSNYGYTF. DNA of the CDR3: TGCGCCAGCGAAGGGGGCTATTCTAACTATGGCTACACCTTC.

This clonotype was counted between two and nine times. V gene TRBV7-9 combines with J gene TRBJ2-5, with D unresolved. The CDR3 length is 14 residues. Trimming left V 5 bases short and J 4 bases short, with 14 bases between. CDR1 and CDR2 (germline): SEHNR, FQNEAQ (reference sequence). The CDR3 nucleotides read TGTGCCAGCAGCCCTCTCGCGGTTTCAGAGACCCAGTACTTC. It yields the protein CASSPLAVSETQYF.

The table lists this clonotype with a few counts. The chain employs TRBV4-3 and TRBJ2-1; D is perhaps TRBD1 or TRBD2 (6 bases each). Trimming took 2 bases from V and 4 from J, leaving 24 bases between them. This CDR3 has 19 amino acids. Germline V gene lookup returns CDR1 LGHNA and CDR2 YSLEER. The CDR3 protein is CASSQLGGGGLFNYNEQFF. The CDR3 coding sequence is TGCGCCAGCAGCCAATTAGGGGGAGGAGGACTTTTCAATTACAATGAGCAGTTCTTC.

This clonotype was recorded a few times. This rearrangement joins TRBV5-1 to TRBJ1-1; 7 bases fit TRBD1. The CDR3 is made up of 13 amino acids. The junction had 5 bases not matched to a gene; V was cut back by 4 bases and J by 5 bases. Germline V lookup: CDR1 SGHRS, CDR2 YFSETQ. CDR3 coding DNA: TGCGCCAGCAGCGTCCCAGGGGGTACTGAAGCTTTCTTT. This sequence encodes CASSVPGGTEAFF.

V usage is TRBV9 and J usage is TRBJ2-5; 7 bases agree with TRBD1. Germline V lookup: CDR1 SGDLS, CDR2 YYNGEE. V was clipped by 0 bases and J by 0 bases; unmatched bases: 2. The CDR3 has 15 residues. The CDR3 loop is CASSVGDSHQETQYF. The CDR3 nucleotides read TGTGCCAGCAGCGTAGGGGACAGCCACCAAGAGACCCAGTACTTC.

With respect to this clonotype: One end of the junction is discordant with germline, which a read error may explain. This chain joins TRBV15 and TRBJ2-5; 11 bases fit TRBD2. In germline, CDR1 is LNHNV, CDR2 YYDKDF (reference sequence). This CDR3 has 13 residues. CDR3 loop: CATSSRLAGGQDF. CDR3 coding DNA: TGTGCCACCAGCTCGAGGCTAGCGGGGGGTCAGGACTTC.

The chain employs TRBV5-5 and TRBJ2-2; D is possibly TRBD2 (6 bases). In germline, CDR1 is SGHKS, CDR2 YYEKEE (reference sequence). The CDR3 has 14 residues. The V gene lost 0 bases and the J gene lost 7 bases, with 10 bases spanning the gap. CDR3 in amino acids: CASSLGQGLGELFF. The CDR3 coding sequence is TGTGCCAGCAGCTTGGGGCAGGGACTCGGGGAGCTGTTTTTT.

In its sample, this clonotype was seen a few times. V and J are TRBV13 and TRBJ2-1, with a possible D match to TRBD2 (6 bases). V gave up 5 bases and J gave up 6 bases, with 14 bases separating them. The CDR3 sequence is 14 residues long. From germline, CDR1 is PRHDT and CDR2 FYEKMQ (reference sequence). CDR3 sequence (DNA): TGTGCCAGCAGCCATCCGGGGGAGTCCAATGAGCAGTTCTTC. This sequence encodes CASSHPGESNEQFF. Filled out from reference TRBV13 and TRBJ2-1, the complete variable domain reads AAGVIQSPRHLIKEKRETATLKCYPIPRHDTVYWYQQGPGQDPQFLISFYEKMQSDKGSIPDRFSAQQFSDYHSELNMSSLELGDSALYFCASSHPGESNEQFFGPGTRLTVL.